The clone carrying this TCR beta chain was detected a few times. The data stem from a study of spatial heterogeneity in lung cancer. MiXCR, run by TCRdb on the 5' RACE reads, gives a single entry per CDR3 protein. Of roughly 38,000 distinct CDR3 sequences detected, approximately 10% appear once; the ten largest clones hold approximately 17%. With 5 bases removed from V and 1 base from J, the gap between germline ends came to 12 bases. The length of the CDR3 is 16 residues. The germline V gene has CDR1 SGHTA and CDR2 FQGNSA. Time point described: blood at routine non-recurrence follow-up after resection. Tumor, nontumor lung or frozen PBMC supplied whole RNA that was sequenced unsorted.

Sequencing used PBMCs, obtained at follow-up. The V and J genes are TRBV7-2 and TRBJ1-6, with a weak D call TRBD1 (5 bases). The TCR originated in a female donor with early-stage non-small cell lung cancer. CDR3 DNA sequence: TGTGCCAGCAGCCTAATGGGGGAATCCTATAATTCACCCCTCCACTTT. Translated, it gives CASSLMGESYNSPLHF.